What follows are 18 T cell receptor beta chains derived from one specimen sequenced in a study of spatial heterogeneity in lung cancer. TCRdb passed the 5' RACE reads through MiXCR, listing each CDR3 protein once. The sample lists 8,500 to 10,000 distinct CDR3 sequences, approximately 3.6% occurring once. The time point was: blood taken at disease recurrence. Whole RNA, which was extracted from tumor, nontumor lung tissue or frozen PBMC, was sequenced without any cell sorting. The specimen comprised PBMCs, sampled at recurrence. The receptors stem from a female donor with early-stage non-small cell lung cancer.

In this sample, this clonotype is medium-sized. The junction and the germline gene differ at one end; a read error may be behind it. This beta chain lies outside the target of a library built for alpha chains; its clone size means little. The J gene is TRBJ1-2, the V gene TRBV29-1; tentative D call: TRBD1 (5 bases). The CDR3 length is 13 residues. The germline V gene has CDR1 SQVTM and CDR2 ANQGSEA. CDR3 amino acids: CSVEAGGSYGYTF. In nucleotides, the CDR3 is TGCAGCGTGGAAGCCGGGGGTTCCTATGGCTACACCTTC.

This clonotype appeared many times. This beta chain represents an off-target read in a library built for alpha chains; its size is of limited meaning. The chain links TRBV2 to TRBJ2-7; 7 positions match TRBD1. V trimming: 8 bases; J trimming: 2 bases; junction bases outside the gene matches: 9. The CDR3 has 14 residues. Germline assignment: CDR1 SNHLY and CDR2 FYNNEI. The CDR3 nucleotides read TGTGCCAGCTACTCCGGGACAGACCCCTACGAGCAGTACTTC. It codes for CASYSGTDPYEQYF.

This clonotype was found many times. This beta chain is a stray sequence in a library constructed for alpha chains; its clone size is not meaningful. This chain links TRBV2 with TRBJ2-1; 14 bases map to TRBD2. The J segment lost 7 bases and the V segment lost 7 bases, leaving 15 bases of the junction unmatched. CDR1 is SNHLY and CDR2 is FYNNEI in the germline V gene. The CDR3 is 18 residues long. CDR3 nucleotide sequence: TGTGCCAGCACCCCAATGGGACTAGCGGGGGCATGGGGGAATGAGCAGTTCTTC. Its protein is CASTPMGLAGAWGNEQFF.

In its sample, this clonotype was seen many times. A library made for alpha chains picked up this beta chain off target, so its size means little. The chain couples TRBV28 to TRBJ2-7; tentative D call: TRBD1 (6 bases). The CDR3 is 12 residues long. V was cut by 8 bases and J by 2 bases, with 10 bases left in between. Looked up from germline, CDR1 is MDHEN and CDR2 is SYDVKM. The CDR3 loop reads CASRGQPYEQYF. DNA of the CDR3: TGTGCCAGCCGTGGACAGCCCTACGAGCAGTACTTC.

About this clonotype itself: The junction departs from germline at one end; a sequencing error may be responsible. This beta chain is off target for a library built for alpha chains, so its abundance means little. The chain has TRBV7-9 and TRBJ2-3; D unresolved. The CDR3 spans 13 residues. Germline V lookup: CDR1 SEHNR, CDR2 FQNEAQ (reference sequence). The CDR3 region is CACSSIGTDTQYF. CDR3 nucleotides: TGTGCCTGCAGCTCTATAGGGACAGATACGCAGTATTTT.

The sample holds many counts of this clonotype. Found in a library prepared for alpha chains, this beta chain is an off-target read, and its abundance has little meaning. The rearrangement joins TRBV4-1 to TRBJ2-5; 9 positions match TRBD2. Looked up from germline, CDR1 is MGHRA and CDR2 is YSYEKL. The CDR3 has 15 amino acids. The V gene end was trimmed by 1 base and the J gene end by 6 bases; junction bases not matched to a gene: 6. For the CDR3, the DNA is TGCGCCAGCAGCCAAGTACCTAGCGGGGTGCAGACCCAGTACTTC. Translation: CASSQVPSGVQTQYF.

This clonotype was seen more than once but under ten times. Being off target in a library aimed at alpha chains, this beta chain has a size of little meaning. The V call is TRBV6-2 or TRBV6-3, the J call TRBJ2-2; possible D gene TRBD2, 5 bases. Germline CDR1 MNHEY, CDR2 SVGEGT. Trimming cost V 6 bases and J 1 base, with 21 bases left between them. The CDR3 totals 18 residues. As DNA, the CDR3 is TGTGCCAGCAGATCCCCGGACGGACTGCTCGGGAACACCGGGGAGCTGTTTTTT. Translating gives CASRSPDGLLGNTGELFF.

This clonotype showed up many times. Since it is a stray read in a library aimed at alpha chains, this beta chain has a size that is not meaningful. The rearrangement links TRBV28 to TRBJ1-5, with unresolved D. Deletions cut 5 bases from V and 1 base from J, with 12 bases between. CDR3 length equals 15 residues. Germline V gene data show CDR1 as MDHEN and CDR2 as SYDVKM. The CDR3 region has the DNA TGTGCCAGCAGTCTAACAGCGGGGAGCAATCAGCCCCAGCATTTT. Protein product: CASSLTAGSNQPQHF.

This clonotype was found once. Possible read error: a much larger clone is one base away. A library made for alpha chains picked up this beta chain off target, so its size means little. The chain recombines TRBV5-1 with TRBJ1-2; no clear D gene. CDR1 SGHRS and CDR2 YFSETQ come from the germline V gene. The CDR3 has 13 residues. CDR3 region: CASSLMAFDDYIF. In DNA form, the CDR3 reads TGCGCCAGCAGCTTGATGGCGTTCGACGACTACATCTTC.

This clonotype is classed as medium-sized (0.01 to 0.1%). Because this beta chain is a stray read in a library intended to capture alpha chains, its abundance should not be given much weight. The gene calls are TRBV14 and TRBJ1-1; D gene ambiguous. The V and J ends lost 1 base and 2 bases respectively, with 5 bases between them. Germline CDR1 SGHDN, CDR2 FVKESK. The CDR3 totals 13 residues. DNA of the CDR3: TGTGCCAGCAGCCAAGGACCAAACACTGAAGCTTTCTTT. Translated: CASSQGPNTEAFF.

Ten or more counts support this clonotype. A library made for alpha chains picked up this beta chain off target, so its size means little. The CDR3 bases are TGTGCCAGCAGTGACGGGAACCCGGACGAGCAGTACTTC. This gives the protein CASSDGNPDEQYF. The genes are TRBV6-1 and TRBJ2-7, with TRBD2 as a possible D gene (5 bases). V dropped 3 bases and J dropped 5 bases, with 11 bases sitting between them. The CDR3 is made up of 13 amino acids. From germline, CDR1 is MNHNS and CDR2 SASEGT.

This clonotype appeared many times. This beta chain represents an off-target read in a library built for alpha chains; its size is of limited meaning. The J gene is TRBJ1-1, the V gene TRBV6-6; D might be TRBD1 (6 bases). The length of the CDR3 is 13 residues. CDR1 MNHNY and CDR2 SVGAGI come from the germline V gene (reference sequence). Between the trimmed V and J ends, which lost 2 bases and 7 bases, there was a span of 11 bases. CDR3 sequence: CASSYHGQFEAFF. In DNA form, the CDR3 reads TGTGCCAGCAGTTACCACGGACAGTTTGAAGCTTTCTTT.

The table lists this clonotype with many counts. The size of this beta chain means little, since it is a stray read in a library made for alpha chains. This sequence joins TRBV6-2 or TRBV6-3 and TRBJ2-5; maybe TRBD1 (8 bases). Germline V gene sequence: CDR1 MNHEY, CDR2 SVGEGT. The CDR3 is 13 residues long. Trimming removed 6 bases from V and 5 bases from J, with 13 bases in between. CDR3 residues: CASRGQGGETQYF. DNA of the CDR3: TGTGCCAGCAGAGGACAGGGAGGGGAGACCCAGTACTTC.

By share of the sample, this clonotype is medium-sized. This beta chain is an off-target read within a library intended for alpha chains, so its frequency means little. This chain uses TRBV28 with TRBJ2-4; D gene unclear. The CDR3 is 16 amino acids. V was shortened by 5 bases and J by 0 bases, with 14 bases between the two germline ends. Germline-derived CDR1 and CDR2 are MDHEN and SYDVKM. CDR3 in DNA: TGTGCCAGCAGTCCCGGCTCCGCTTTAGCCAAAAACATTCAGTACTTC. Translating gives CASSPGSALAKNIQYF.

This clonotype was observed many times. In a library made to pick up alpha chains, this beta chain is a stray read with a size that means little. The chain uses TRBV12-3 or TRBV12-4 and TRBJ2-7; 8 nucleotides line up with TRBD1. After removal of 2 bases from V and 4 bases from J, the junction contained 7 bases not matched to a gene. The CDR3 loop spans 15 amino acids. The DNA of the CDR3 is TGTGCCAGCAGTTTAATCCAGGGGGCTGTTTACGAGCAGTACTTC. Its protein is CASSLIQGAVYEQYF.

This clonotype was counted ten times or more. For a library built for alpha chains, this beta chain is a stray read; little rests on its size. The chain is built from TRBV7-3 and TRBJ2-7; D uncertain. CDR3 length: 13 residues. Germline V gene lookup returns CDR1 SGHTA and CDR2 FQGTGA. Trimming stripped 5 bases from V and 7 bases from J, with 15 bases between. The CDR3 here is CASSLGTLGEQYF. The CDR3 DNA reads TGTGCCAGCAGCCTGGGAACTCTGGGGGAGCAGTACTTC.

This clonotype has a count of ten or more. The conserved phenylalanine or tryptophan normally closing the CDR3 is absent here, so this likely arose from a read error. This beta chain came through as a stray read in a library set up for alpha chains, and its size says little. The chain carries TRBV12-5 and TRBJ2-7; 9 bases fit TRBD1. The germline gives CDR1 LGHNT, CDR2 FRNRAP. After removal of 0 bases from V and 5 bases from J, the junction contained 11 bases not matched to a gene. The CDR3 contains 17 residues. The CDR3 nucleotides read TGTGCTAGTGGTTTGGTACGCGGGACAGGGTACCACCACGAGCAGTACTCC. Protein product: CASGLVRGTGYHHEQYS.

In its sample, this clonotype was seen many times. This beta chain is a stray read from a library made for alpha chains; its abundance is not meaningful. The chain recombines TRBV20-1 with TRBJ2-7; 7 bases fit TRBD1. The junction had 8 bases not matched to a gene; V was cut back by 6 bases and J by 3 bases. CDR1 DFQATT and CDR2 SNEGSKA come from the germline V gene (reference sequence). CDR3 length: 13 residues. This chain's CDR3 is CSALDRVSYEQYF. Written as DNA, the CDR3 is TGCAGTGCGCTCGACAGGGTGAGCTACGAGCAGTACTTC.